This TCR beta chain was identified in a study of T-cell reconstitution after alpha-beta-depleted transplantation in children. As for this clonotype: Its specificity is unknown.

Unique molecular identifiers were used in preparing the TCRbeta library. TCRdb re-analysed the PCR reads in MiXCR, keeping a single row per CDR3 protein. The sample comprises about 610,000 distinct CDR3 sequences, roughly 27% of which are singletons, and 30% to 40% rests with the top ten. CDR3 length: 12 residues. V lost 5 bases to trimming and J lost 7 bases, with 11 bases between them. Study outcomes and limitations: Fresh T-cell production supplied most of the T-cell counts and diversity seen one year after transplant. Several patients had high TCRbeta diversity at day 60; it came from surviving recipient T cells and thymic progenitors. Several hundred expanded graft clones reportedly were the source of alpha-beta T cells about two months after transplant.

The clonotype originates from a boy under three years old with Wiskott-Aldrich syndrome, due to receive a stem cell transplant. The rearrangement links TRBV12-3 or TRBV12-4 to TRBJ1-1; D possibly corresponds to TRBD1 (6 bases). The starting material was PBMCs, obtained before TCRalphabeta/CD19-depleted stem cell transplant. CDR3 sequence: CASSPKGGEAFF. CDR3 nucleotides: TGTGCCAGCAGTCCGAAAGGGGGTGAAGCTTTCTTT.